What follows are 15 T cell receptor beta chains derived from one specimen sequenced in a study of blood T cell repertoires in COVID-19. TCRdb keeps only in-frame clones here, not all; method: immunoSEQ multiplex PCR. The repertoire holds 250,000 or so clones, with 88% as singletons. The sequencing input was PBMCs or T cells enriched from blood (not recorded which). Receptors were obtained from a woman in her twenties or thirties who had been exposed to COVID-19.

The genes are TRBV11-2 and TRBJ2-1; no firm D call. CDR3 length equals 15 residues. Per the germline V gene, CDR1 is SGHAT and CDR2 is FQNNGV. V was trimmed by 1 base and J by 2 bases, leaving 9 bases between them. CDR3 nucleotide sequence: TGTGCCAGCAGCTTAGGAGTAGTCCCCTACAATGAGCAGTTCTTC. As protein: CASSLGVVPYNEQFF.

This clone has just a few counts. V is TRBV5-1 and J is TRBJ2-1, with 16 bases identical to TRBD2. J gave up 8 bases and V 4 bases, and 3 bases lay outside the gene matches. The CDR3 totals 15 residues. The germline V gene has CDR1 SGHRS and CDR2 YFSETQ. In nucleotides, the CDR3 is TGCGCCAGCAGCCCGGGACTAGCGGGAGGGGATGAGCAGTTCTTC. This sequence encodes CASSPGLAGGDEQFF.

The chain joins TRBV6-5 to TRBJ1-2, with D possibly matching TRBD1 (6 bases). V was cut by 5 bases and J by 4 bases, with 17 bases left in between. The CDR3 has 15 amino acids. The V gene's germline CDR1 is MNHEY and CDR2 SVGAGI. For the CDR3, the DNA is TGTGCCAGCAGTCATGGCCGGGACAAGGGCTATGGCTACACCTTC. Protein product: CASSHGRDKGYGYTF.

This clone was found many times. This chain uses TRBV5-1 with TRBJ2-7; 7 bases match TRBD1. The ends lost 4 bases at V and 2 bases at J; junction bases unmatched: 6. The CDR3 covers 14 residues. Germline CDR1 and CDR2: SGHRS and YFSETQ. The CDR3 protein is CASSHSGQTYEQYF. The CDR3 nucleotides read TGCGCCAGCAGCCACTCGGGACAGACCTACGAGCAGTACTTC.

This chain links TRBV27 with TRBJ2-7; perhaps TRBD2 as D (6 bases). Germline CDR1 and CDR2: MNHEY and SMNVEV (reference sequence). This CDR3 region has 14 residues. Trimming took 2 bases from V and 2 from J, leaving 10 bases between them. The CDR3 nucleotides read TGTGCCAGCAGTTTAGCGGGGCACCCCTACGAGCAGTACTTC. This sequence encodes CASSLAGHPYEQYF.

The CDR3 loop is CASSSSGNEQYF. CDR3 nucleotides: TGTGCCAGCAGCTCTAGCGGGAACGAGCAGTACTTC. This chain joins TRBV7-9 and TRBJ2-7; 9 bases are shared with TRBD2. The CDR3 has 12 residues. The ends lost 4 bases at V and 5 bases at J; junction bases unmatched: 0. Germline CDR1 SEHNR, CDR2 FQNEAQ (reference sequence).

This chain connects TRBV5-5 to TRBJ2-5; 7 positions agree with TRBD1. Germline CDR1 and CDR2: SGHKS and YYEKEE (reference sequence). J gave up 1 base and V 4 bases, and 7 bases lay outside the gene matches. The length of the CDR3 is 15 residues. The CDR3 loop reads CASSIGQASQETQYF. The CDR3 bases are TGTGCCAGCAGCATTGGACAGGCGAGCCAAGAGACCCAGTACTTC.

The CDR3, as DNA: TGTGCCAGCAGCTCCGGGACAGGGGGCGCGGCATTGGGGTCCGGGGAGCTGTTTTTT. Protein product: CASSSGTGGAALGSGELFF. The chain uses TRBV11-3 and TRBJ2-2; 12 nucleotides align to TRBD1. The V gene end was trimmed by 4 bases and the J gene end by 6 bases; junction bases not matched to a gene: 15. The CDR3 is 19 residues long. Germline values: CDR1 SGHNT, CDR2 YENEEA.

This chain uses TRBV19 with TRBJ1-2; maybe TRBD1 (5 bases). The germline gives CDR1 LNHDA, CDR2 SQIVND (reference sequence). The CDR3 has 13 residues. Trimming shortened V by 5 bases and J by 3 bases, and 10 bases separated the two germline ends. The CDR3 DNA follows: TGTGCCAGTAGTCCAGGGTATCACTATGGCTACACCTTC. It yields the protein CASSPGYHYGYTF.

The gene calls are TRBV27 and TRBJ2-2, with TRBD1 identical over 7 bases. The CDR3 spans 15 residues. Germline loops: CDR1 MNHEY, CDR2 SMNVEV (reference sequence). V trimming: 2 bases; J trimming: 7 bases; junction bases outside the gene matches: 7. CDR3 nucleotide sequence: TGTGCCAGCAGTTTAAGACAGGGCTACGGCGGGGAGCTGTTTTTT. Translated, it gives CASSLRQGYGGELFF.

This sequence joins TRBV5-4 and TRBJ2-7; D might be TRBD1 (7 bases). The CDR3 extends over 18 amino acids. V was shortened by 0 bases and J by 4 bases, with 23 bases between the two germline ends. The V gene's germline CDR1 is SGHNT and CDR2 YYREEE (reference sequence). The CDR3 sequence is CASSLEEGAGSGRYEQYF. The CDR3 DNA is TGTGCCAGCAGCTTGGAGGAGGGGGCGGGATCAGGTCGGTACGAGCAGTACTTC. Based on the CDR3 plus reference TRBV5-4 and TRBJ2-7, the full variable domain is ETGVTQSPTHLIKTRGQQVTLRCSSQSGHNTVSWYQQALGQGPQFIFQYYREEENGRGNFPPRFSGLQFPNYSSELNVNALELDDSALYLCASSLEEGAGSGRYEQYFGPGTRLTVT.

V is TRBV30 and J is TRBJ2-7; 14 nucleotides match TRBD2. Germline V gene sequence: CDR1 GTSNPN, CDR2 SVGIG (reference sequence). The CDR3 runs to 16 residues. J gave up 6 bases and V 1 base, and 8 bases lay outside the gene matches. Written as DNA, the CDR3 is TGTGCCTGGAGTGGACGATCCGGGACTAGCGGGGGCGAGCAGTACTTC. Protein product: CAWSGRSGTSGGEQYF.

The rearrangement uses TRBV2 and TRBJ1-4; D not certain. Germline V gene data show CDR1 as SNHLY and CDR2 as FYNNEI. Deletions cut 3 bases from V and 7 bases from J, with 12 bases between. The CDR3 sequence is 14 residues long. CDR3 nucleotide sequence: TGTGCCAGCAGTGATCCGGGGTTTGGTGAAAAACTGTTTTTT. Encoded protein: CASSDPGFGEKLFF.

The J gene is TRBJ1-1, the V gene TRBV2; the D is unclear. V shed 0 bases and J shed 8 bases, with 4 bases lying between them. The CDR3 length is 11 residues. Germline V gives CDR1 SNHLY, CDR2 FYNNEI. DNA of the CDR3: TGTGCCAGCAGTGAAGCGCGCGAAGCTTTCTTT. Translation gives CASSEAREAFF.

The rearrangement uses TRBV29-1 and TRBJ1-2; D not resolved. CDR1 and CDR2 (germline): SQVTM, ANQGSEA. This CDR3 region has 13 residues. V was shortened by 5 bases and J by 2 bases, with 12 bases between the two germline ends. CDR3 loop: CSVPDFGNYGYTF. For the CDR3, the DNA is TGCAGCGTTCCGGACTTCGGCAACTATGGCTACACCTTC.